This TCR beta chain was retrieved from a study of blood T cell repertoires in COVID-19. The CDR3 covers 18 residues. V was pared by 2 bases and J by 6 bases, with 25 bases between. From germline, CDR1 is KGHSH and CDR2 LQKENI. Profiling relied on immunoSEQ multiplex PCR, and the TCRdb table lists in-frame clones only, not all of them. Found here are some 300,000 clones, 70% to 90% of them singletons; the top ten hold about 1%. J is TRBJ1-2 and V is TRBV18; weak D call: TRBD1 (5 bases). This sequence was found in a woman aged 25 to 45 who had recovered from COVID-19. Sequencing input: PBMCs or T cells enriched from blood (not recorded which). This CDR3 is CASSPDLFPRVYGDGYTF. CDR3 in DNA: TGTGCCAGCTCACCAGATCTTTTCCCCAGGGTTTATGGGGATGGCTACACCTTC.